The 29 T cell receptor beta chains below come from one sample, sequenced in a study of cytomegalovirus exposure and HLA in healthy donors (dated by TCRdb to the late 2010s). Library preparation was by the immunoSEQ multiplex PCR assay. A mixture of 60 forward primers for TCR Vbeta segments and 13 reverse primers for TCR Jbeta segments was used in the multiplex PCR. Entries here come from immuneACCESS through TCRdb and include only in-frame sequences with V and J called. Some clones fail to appear in such tables; in the studies checked, an unresolved V gene covers under half of the shortfall, and the cause of the remainder is unknown. The table for this sample lists some 130,000 clones; roughly 80% of them were counted only once. Of the sample, over 3% falls within the top ten clones. The sequenced sample was PBMCs. These receptors were taken from a man aged 40-49 years in good health and CMV-seronegative.

This clone appeared a few times. The chain links TRBV2 to TRBJ1-1; 8 bases fit TRBD1. Germline values: CDR1 SNHLY, CDR2 FYNNEI. CDR3 length: 14 residues. J gave up 4 bases and V 6 bases, and 7 bases lay outside the gene matches. CDR3 nucleotide sequence: TGTGCCAGCAGGACCGGACAGGGTTTCACTGAAGCTTTCTTT. Its translation is CASRTGQGFTEAFF.

This rearrangement joins TRBV30 to TRBJ2-7, with D possibly being TRBD1 (5 bases). V gave up 5 bases and J gave up 0 bases, with 5 bases separating them. The CDR3 loop spans 11 amino acids. Germline CDR1 and CDR2: GTSNPN and SVGIG (reference sequence). As DNA, the CDR3 is TGTGCCTGGCAGGGCTCCTACGAGCAGTACTTC. Translation gives CAWQGSYEQYF. The complete variable domain, with remaining parts taken from reference TRBV30 and TRBJ2-7, reads SQTIHQWPATLVQPVGSPLSLECTVEGTSNPNLYWYRQAAGRGLQLLFYSVGIGQISSEVPQNLSASRPQDRQFILSSKKLLLSDSGFYLCAWQGSYEQYFGPGTRLTVT.

The chain recombines TRBV29-1 with TRBJ2-1; the match to TRBD2 covers 11 bases. The trim removed 5 bases at V and 5 bases at J, leaving 2 bases unmatched. Germline-derived CDR1 and CDR2 are SQVTM and ANQGSEA. The CDR3 has 13 residues. As DNA, the CDR3 is TGCAGCGTTCGGACTAGCGGGCACAATGAGCAGTTCTTC. Translated, it gives CSVRTSGHNEQFF.

The V call is TRBV19, the J call TRBJ1-2; D is unclear. V lost 11 bases to trimming and J lost 5 bases, with 18 bases between them. The germline V gene encodes CDR1 LNHDA and CDR2 SQIVND (reference sequence). The CDR3 contains 13 residues. For the CDR3, the DNA is TGTGCCTCCAACGAAGGAAACTATTATGGCTACACCTTC. The encoded protein is CASNEGNYYGYTF.

The V and J genes are TRBV7-8 and TRBJ2-7; TRBD1 matches at 10 bases. The CDR3 contains 15 residues. The germline V gene encodes CDR1 SGHVS and CDR2 FQNEAQ. V lost 1 base, J lost 1 base, and 1 base stayed unmatched. CDR3 protein: CASSLGGQGSYEQYF. The CDR3 DNA is TGTGCCAGCAGCTTAGGGGGACAGGGGTCCTACGAGCAGTACTTC.

This clone was recorded only once. The chain joins TRBV19 to TRBJ1-1, with 7 bases lining up with TRBD1. The V gene's germline CDR1 is LNHDA and CDR2 SQIVND (reference sequence). CDR3 length: 14 residues. V was clipped by 3 bases and J by 4 bases; unmatched bases: 5. CDR3 protein: CASSIRQGRTEAFF. DNA for the CDR3: TGTGCCAGTAGTATTCGACAGGGCCGCACTGAAGCTTTCTTT.

The chain uses TRBV16 and TRBJ2-2; the D gene is possibly TRBD1 (6 bases). Germline values: CDR1 KGHSY, CDR2 FQNENV. The length of the CDR3 is 16 residues. V lost 0 bases to trimming and J lost 3 bases, with 11 bases between them. In DNA form, the CDR3 reads TGTGCCAGCAGCCAATCTCCCAGGGGCGACACCGGGGAGCTGTTTTTT. This codes for CASSQSPRGDTGELFF.

The V and J genes are TRBV4-1 and TRBJ2-2; the D gene is possibly TRBD2 (6 bases). Germline CDR1 MGHRA, CDR2 YSYEKL. V lost 1 base and J 4 bases, leaving 22 bases between the germline ends. The CDR3 consists of 19 residues. The CDR3 protein is CASSQGWGRLDGGTGELFF. CDR3 sequence (DNA): TGCGCCAGCAGCCAAGGATGGGGTCGACTAGACGGGGGCACCGGGGAGCTGTTTTTT.

The chain has TRBV5-4 and TRBJ1-2, with TRBD1 identical over 7 bases. V gave up 3 bases and J gave up 0 bases; unmatched junction bases: 2. CDR3 length equals 14 residues. Germline V lookup: CDR1 SGHNT, CDR2 YYREEE (reference sequence). The CDR3 region is CASSSTGANYGYTF. The CDR3 DNA reads TGTGCCAGCAGCTCCACAGGGGCTAACTATGGCTACACCTTC.

The chain recombines TRBV7-3 with TRBJ2-5; maybe TRBD1 (5 bases). Looked up from germline, CDR1 is SGHTA and CDR2 is FQGTGA. Trimming took 2 bases from V and 5 from J, leaving 9 bases between them. The CDR3 totals 13 residues. The CDR3 DNA reads TGTGCCAGCAGCTTACAGGGCCGGGAGACCCAGTACTTC. Translating gives CASSLQGRETQYF.

This sequence joins TRBV29-1 and TRBJ2-7, with 13 bases fitting TRBD2. The V gene's germline CDR1 is SQVTM and CDR2 ANQGSEA. The CDR3 is 15 amino acids. J lost 5 bases, V lost 4 bases, and 8 bases had no gene match. CDR3 sequence reads: CSVVVLAGGLNEQYF. CDR3 coding DNA: TGCAGCGTTGTCGTACTAGCGGGGGGGCTAAACGAGCAGTACTTC.

CDR3 protein: CASSLGLGMENFF. In nucleotides, the CDR3 is TGTGCCAGCAGCTTAGGACTCGGTATGGAGAATTTCTTT. This chain joins TRBV11-2 and TRBJ1-1; no definite D call. CDR1 is SGHAT, CDR2 FQNNGV, per germline. The CDR3 loop spans 13 amino acids. V shed 1 base and J shed 13 bases, with 16 bases lying between them.

This chain connects TRBV4-3 to TRBJ1-2, with D possibly matching TRBD1 (5 bases). Germline CDR1 LGHNA, CDR2 YSLEER. The CDR3 length is 14 residues. Trimming left V 1 base short and J 4 bases short, with 10 bases between. The CDR3 here is CASSQGGGSYGYTF. For the CDR3, the DNA is TGCGCCAGCAGCCAAGGGGGGGGGTCCTATGGCTACACCTTC.

The count of this clone is one. CDR3 DNA sequence: TGTGCCAGCAGCTTAGCTCAGGGGGCTTTGGATGAGCAGTTCTTC. It yields the protein CASSLAQGALDEQFF. The chain joins TRBV7-9 to TRBJ2-1; 8 bases match TRBD1. After removal of 0 bases from V and 8 bases from J, the junction contained 6 bases not matched to a gene. Per germline, CDR1 SEHNR and CDR2 FQNEAQ (reference sequence). The CDR3 spans 15 residues.

This clone was seen more than once but under ten times. For the CDR3, the DNA is TGTGCCTGGATGGAAAAACAGGGGACGCCGGCTGTCTATGGCTACACCTTC. Its protein product is CAWMEKQGTPAVYGYTF. The rearrangement links TRBV30 to TRBJ1-2; TRBD1 matches at 7 bases. V shed 4 bases, J shed 4 bases, and the junction held 18 bases outside the gene matches. Per the germline V gene, CDR1 is GTSNPN and CDR2 is SVGIG (reference sequence). The CDR3 totals 17 residues. The variable domain in full, completed from reference TRBV30 and TRBJ1-2, reads SQTIHQWPATLVQPVGSPLSLECTVEGTSNPNLYWYRQAAGRGLQLLFYSVGIGQISSEVPQNLSASRPQDRQFILSSKKLLLSDSGFYLCAWMEKQGTPAVYGYTFGSGTRLTVV.

This chain joins TRBV29-1 and TRBJ2-1, with TRBD2 matching over 8 bases. V lost 7 bases and J lost 2; bases outside the gene matches: 7. The V gene's germline CDR1 is SQVTM and CDR2 ANQGSEA. There are 14 residues in the CDR3. CDR3 coding DNA: TGCAGCGCTACGACTAGCGAGCCCTACAATGAGCAGTTCTTC. Translating gives CSATTSEPYNEQFF.

This clone was counted between two and nine times. The CDR3 nucleotides are TGTGCCAGCAACGCGGGCGGGACAGCCTCGTATGGCTACACCTTC. Encoded protein: CASNAGGTASYGYTF. V and J are TRBV11-1 and TRBJ1-2; 7 nucleotides align to TRBD1. Germline V gives CDR1 SGHAT, CDR2 FQDESV (reference sequence). This CDR3 region has 15 residues. V was pared by 7 bases and J by 5 bases, with 13 bases of the junction left unmatched.

The V call is TRBV15, the J call TRBJ2-7; 7 bases map to TRBD1. CDR1 and CDR2 (germline): LNHNV, YYDKDF (reference sequence). This CDR3 is built from 15 residues. J was trimmed by 2 bases and V by 5 bases; bases with no gene match: 9. CDR3 DNA: TGTGCCACCAGCCCTCAGACAGGGATCGCCTACGAGCAGTACTTC. Amino acid sequence: CATSPQTGIAYEQYF.

This clone is a singleton in its sample. The chain combines TRBV19 with TRBJ1-5, with D unclear. Deletions cut 1 base from V and 6 bases from J, with 7 bases between. There are 13 residues in the CDR3. Looked up from germline, CDR1 is LNHDA and CDR2 is SQIVND (reference sequence). The chain's CDR3 is CASSIGEGQPQHF. The CDR3 DNA reads as TGTGCCAGTAGTATAGGGGAGGGTCAGCCCCAGCATTTT.

CDR3 in DNA: TGTGCCTGGAGTGCCACGGGGGGTCAGCCCCAGCATTTT. Amino acid sequence: CAWSATGGQPQHF. V usage is TRBV30 and J usage is TRBJ1-5, with D tentatively TRBD1 (5 bases). The CDR3 covers 13 residues. V dropped 1 base and J dropped 6 bases, with 10 bases sitting between them. Germline V gives CDR1 GTSNPN, CDR2 SVGIG (reference sequence).

The chain couples TRBV7-2 to TRBJ2-7, with 9 bases lining up with TRBD2. Germline loops: CDR1 SGHTA, CDR2 FQGNSA. CDR3 length: 12 residues. Germline trimming cut 4 bases from V and 9 bases from J; bases unmatched to any gene: 4. The CDR3 region has the DNA TGTGCCAGCAGCTCCGGGACTAGCTGGCAGTACTTC. As protein: CASSSGTSWQYF.

This chain links TRBV28 with TRBJ1-2; perhaps TRBD1 as D (5 bases). The CDR3 consists of 14 residues. V lost 3 bases to trimming and J lost 6 bases, with 14 bases between them. Germline V gene lookup returns CDR1 MDHEN and CDR2 SYDVKM. CDR3 bases: TGTGCCAGCAGTTTGTCTCCGACAGAGCATGGCTACACCTTC. Amino acids: CASSLSPTEHGYTF.

The chain links TRBV7-3 to TRBJ2-2, with unresolved D. The CDR3 sequence is 13 residues long. Trimming took off 4 bases at V and 4 bases at J, with 7 bases between the two ends. Germline CDR1 SGHTA, CDR2 FQGTGA. The CDR3, as DNA: TGTGCCAGCAGCTCACAGATCACCGGGGAGCTGTTTTTT. It specifies CASSSQITGELFF.

This clone was picked up one time. The genes are TRBV7-7 and TRBJ2-5; possibly TRBD1 for D (6 bases). This CDR3 has 12 amino acids. From germline, CDR1 is SSHAT and CDR2 FNYEAQ (reference sequence). With 8 bases removed from V and 7 bases from J, the gap between germline ends came to 14 bases. Here the CDR3 DNA reads TGTGCCAGCGCTACAGGGTTGGGGACCCAGTACTTC. This gives the protein CASATGLGTQYF.

The CDR3 reads CASSFGQGGEKLFF. The CDR3 nucleotides read TGCGCCAGCAGCTTCGGGCAGGGAGGCGAAAAACTGTTTTTT. The rearrangement links TRBV5-1 to TRBJ1-4; possible D gene TRBD1, 5 bases. This CDR3 has 14 residues. Germline V gene lookup returns CDR1 SGHRS and CDR2 YFSETQ. Trimming stripped 2 bases from V and 8 bases from J, with 13 bases between.

The chain joins TRBV30 to TRBJ2-7; possible D gene TRBD2, 7 bases. CDR3 length: 14 residues. Trimming took 0 bases from V and 2 from J, leaving 11 bases between them. The germline CDR1 and CDR2 sequences are GTSNPN and SVGIG (reference sequence). In nucleotides, the CDR3 is TGTGCCTGGAGTGTCCCGGGGGGCCCCTACGAGCAGTACTTC. Its translation is CAWSVPGGPYEQYF. The whole variable domain, remainder taken from reference TRBV30 and TRBJ2-7, is SQTIHQWPATLVQPVGSPLSLECTVEGTSNPNLYWYRQAAGRGLQLLFYSVGIGQISSEVPQNLSASRPQDRQFILSSKKLLLSDSGFYLCAWSVPGGPYEQYFGPGTRLTVT.

J is TRBJ1-2 and V is TRBV6-5; no clear D gene. Trimming left V 6 bases short and J 8 bases short, with 16 bases between. This CDR3 has 13 residues. CDR1 and CDR2 from the germline V gene are MNHEY and SVGAGI. This CDR3 is CASRQPPIRGYTF. The CDR3 bases are TGTGCCAGCAGGCAACCCCCCATCCGGGGCTACACCTTC.

The chain has TRBV5-6 and TRBJ2-1; a possible D gene is TRBD1 (5 bases). The CDR3 contains 15 residues. Trimming removed 4 bases at V and 7 bases at J, with 18 bases between. Germline values: CDR1 SGHDT, CDR2 YYEEEE. CDR3 DNA: TGTGCCAGCAGCCCCAGCGCCGGCAGGGTAAATGAGCAGTTCTTC. Protein product: CASSPSAGRVNEQFF.

The chain is built from TRBV5-1 and TRBJ2-7, with no clear D. V was cut by 4 bases and J by 0 bases, with 17 bases left in between. The CDR3 runs 16 residues. Germline V gene lookup returns CDR1 SGHRS and CDR2 YFSETQ. The CDR3 bases are TGCGCCAGCAGCCCTCGAATAACCGGAGCCTCCTACGAGCAGTACTTC. This translates into CASSPRITGASYEQYF.